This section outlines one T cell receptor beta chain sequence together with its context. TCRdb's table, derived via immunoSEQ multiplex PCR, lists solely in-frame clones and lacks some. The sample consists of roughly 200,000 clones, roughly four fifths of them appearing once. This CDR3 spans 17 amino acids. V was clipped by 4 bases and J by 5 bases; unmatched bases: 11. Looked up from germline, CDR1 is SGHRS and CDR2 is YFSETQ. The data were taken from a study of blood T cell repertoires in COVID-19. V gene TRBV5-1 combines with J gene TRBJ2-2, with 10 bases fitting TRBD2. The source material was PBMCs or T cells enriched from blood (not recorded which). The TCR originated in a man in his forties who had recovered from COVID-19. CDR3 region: CASSRLAGAVITGELFF. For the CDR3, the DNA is TGCGCCAGCAGCCGTCTAGCGGGAGCAGTTATTACCGGGGAGCTGTTTTTT.